The 31 T cell receptor beta chains below come from one sample, sequenced in a study of blood T cell repertoires in COVID-19. Generated by immunoSEQ multiplex PCR, the TCRdb table keeps only in-frame clones and is missing some. The sample lists 55,000 to 80,000 clones, 80% to 85% seen once, with roughly 12% in the top ten. Material for sequencing was peripheral blood. All receptors come from a human donor in a cohort sampled during active COVID-19.

The rearrangement uses TRBV6-6 and TRBJ2-5; 8 nucleotides agree with TRBD1. The germline V gene has CDR1 MNHNY and CDR2 SVGAGI (reference sequence). The CDR3 has 15 amino acids. J was trimmed by 2 bases and V by 5 bases; bases with no gene match: 7. In DNA form, the CDR3 reads TGTGCCAGCAGTGCCGGGACAGGAGTACAAGAGACCCAGTACTTC. Protein sequence: CASSAGTGVQETQYF.

A few counts support this clone. The rearrangement joins TRBV19 to TRBJ1-5, with a possible D match to TRBD1 (6 bases). Germline-derived CDR1 and CDR2 are LNHDA and SQIVND (reference sequence). The CDR3 length is 16 residues. Trimming took 10 bases from V and 7 from J, leaving 26 bases between them. Here the CDR3 DNA reads TGTGCCACCCTGACTCCGGGACAACGAAGAGAACAGCCCCAGCATTTT. The encoded protein is CATLTPGQRREQPQHF.

The chain links TRBV2 to TRBJ1-6; a weak D match, TRBD1 (6 bases). In germline, CDR1 is SNHLY, CDR2 FYNNEI. This CDR3 spans 14 amino acids. V gave up 6 bases and J gave up 10 bases, with 16 bases separating them. The CDR3 DNA is TGTGCCAGCAGAAAGGACAGTTCCCGATCACCCCTCCACTTT. Encoded protein: CASRKDSSRSPLHF. Full variable domain (remainder filled in from reference TRBV2 and TRBJ1-6): EPEVTQTPSHQVTQMGQEVILRCVPISNHLYFYWYRQILGQKVEFLVSFYNNEISEKSEIFDDQFSVERPDGSNFTLKIRSTKLEDSAMYFCASRKDSSRSPLHFGNGTRLTVT.

CDR3 residues: CASSESTAGRDTQYF. CDR3 coding DNA: TGCGCCAGCAGTGAGTCGACGGCAGGGCGAGATACGCAGTATTTT. V is TRBV10-1 and J is TRBJ2-3, with a weak D call TRBD1 (5 bases). This CDR3 has 15 amino acids. Trimming took 0 bases from V and 5 from J, leaving 12 bases between them. The germline V gene encodes CDR1 WNHNN and CDR2 SYGVQD (reference sequence).

The chain links TRBV19 to TRBJ2-5; TRBD1 matches at 8 bases. CDR1 and CDR2 from the germline V gene are LNHDA and SQIVND (reference sequence). This CDR3 is built from 14 residues. J lost 3 bases, V lost 2 bases, and 2 bases had no gene match. CDR3 DNA: TGTGCCAGTAGTATACCAGGGGGCGAAGAGACCCAGTACTTC. It codes for CASSIPGGEETQYF.

The V call is TRBV6-5, the J call TRBJ2-1; the match to TRBD1 covers 10 bases. Germline lookup yields CDR1 MNHEY and CDR2 SVGAGI. V dropped 0 bases and J dropped 7; count of bases not matched to a gene: 3. CDR3 length: 15 residues. CDR3 residues: CASSYSGQGWNEQFF. The CDR3 DNA follows: TGTGCCAGCAGTTACTCGGGACAGGGGTGGAATGAGCAGTTCTTC.

This clone was detected only a few times. The rearrangement joins TRBV11-1 to TRBJ1-2; D gene ambiguous. There are 12 residues in the CDR3. The V end was cut by 6 bases, the J end by 5 bases, with 10 bases between. CDR1 SGHAT and CDR2 FQDESV come from the germline V gene (reference sequence). CDR3 sequence (DNA): TGTGCCAGCAGTCAGGAGGGATATGGCTACACCTTC. As protein: CASSQEGYGYTF.

This chain uses TRBV3-1 (or the pseudogene TRBV3-2) with TRBJ1-6, with D possibly being TRBD1 (5 bases). V lost 0 bases and J 7 bases, leaving 16 bases between the germline ends. There are 17 residues in the CDR3. The germline CDR1 and CDR2 sequences are LGHDT and YNNKEL (reference sequence). Here the CDR3 reads CASSQDDGGLRNSPLHF. CDR3 nucleotides: TGTGCCAGCAGCCAAGATGACGGGGGACTCCGAAATTCACCCCTCCACTTT.

This clone has a handful of counts. This sequence joins TRBV3-1 (or the pseudogene TRBV3-2) and TRBJ2-1, with a weak D call TRBD2 (6 bases). Germline V gives CDR1 LGHDT, CDR2 YNNKEL (reference sequence). V gave up 3 bases and J gave up 8 bases, with 17 bases separating them. This CDR3 is built from 15 residues. The CDR3 protein is CASSQMGGARDEQFF. The CDR3 nucleotides are TGTGCCAGCAGCCAGATGGGCGGGGCTCGGGATGAGCAGTTCTTC.

V and J are TRBV19 and TRBJ1-2; 11 positions agree with TRBD1. This CDR3 has 13 amino acids. The V gene's germline CDR1 is LNHDA and CDR2 SQIVND (reference sequence). The J segment lost 13 bases and the V segment lost 4 bases, leaving 8 bases of the junction unmatched. In nucleotides, the CDR3 is TGTGCCAGTAGTACCGGACAGGGGGCGGGAATCACCTTC. Translating it yields CASSTGQGAGITF.

The CDR3 protein is CSASTSGWILDTQYF. The CDR3 DNA sequence: TGCAGTGCTAGTACTAGCGGATGGATTTTAGATACGCAGTATTTT. The chain carries TRBV20-1 and TRBJ2-3; 8 bases are shared with TRBD2. J gave up 5 bases and V 3 bases, and 10 bases lay outside the gene matches. Germline CDR1 is DFQATT and CDR2 is SNEGSKA (reference sequence). The length of the CDR3 is 15 residues.

J is TRBJ1-5 and V is TRBV6-1, with 7 bases that match TRBD1. CDR3 length: 14 residues. The germline V gene encodes CDR1 MNHNS and CDR2 SASEGT. Unmatched junction bases numbered 7, after V lost 0 bases and J lost 11 bases. CDR3 amino acids: CASSEALLQGAQHF. CDR3 nucleotide sequence: TGTGCCAGCAGTGAAGCGCTTCTCCAGGGGGCCCAGCATTTT.

The chain has TRBV4-1 and TRBJ1-2, with D perhaps TRBD1 (5 bases). The germline V and J ends were trimmed by 11 bases and 4 bases, with 20 bases remaining between them. This CDR3 comprises 14 residues. In germline, CDR1 is MGHRA, CDR2 YSYEKL. This chain's CDR3 is CAAGIPQDTYGYTF. The CDR3 region has the DNA TGCGCCGCAGGGATTCCGCAGGATACCTATGGCTACACCTTC.

The chain recombines TRBV7-3 with TRBJ2-1; the match to TRBD2 covers 10 bases. The CDR3 length is 16 residues. J was trimmed by 1 base and V by 2 bases; bases with no gene match: 2. CDR1 is SGHTA and CDR2 is FQGTGA in the germline V gene. CDR3 coding DNA: TGTGCCAGCAGCTTATCTAGCGGGGGTTCCTACAATGAGCAGTTCTTC. This encodes CASSLSSGGSYNEQFF.

The chain couples TRBV5-1 to TRBJ2-2; 8 nucleotides align to TRBD2. The CDR3 totals 14 residues. Germline CDR1 is SGHRS and CDR2 is YFSETQ. J was trimmed by 4 bases and V by 5 bases; bases with no gene match: 4. CDR3 sequence reads: CASRGREGTGELFF. The CDR3 nucleotides read TGCGCCAGCAGAGGCCGGGAGGGCACCGGGGAGCTGTTTTTT.

The CDR3 spells CAWSLGLNTEAFF. For the CDR3, the DNA is TGTGCCTGGAGTCTGGGCCTCAACACTGAAGCTTTCTTT. This sequence joins TRBV30 and TRBJ1-1; the D is unclear. V was clipped by 2 bases and J by 2 bases, with 9 bases between them. The germline CDR1 and CDR2 sequences are GTSNPN and SVGIG (reference sequence). The CDR3 length is 13 residues.

This clone was seen more than once but under ten times. The chain joins TRBV6-6 to TRBJ2-3; tentative D call: TRBD1 (6 bases). Trimming pared 5 bases from V and 2 bases from J, leaving 14 bases between. Germline V gene sequence: CDR1 MNHNY, CDR2 SVGAGI (reference sequence). The CDR3 has 15 amino acids. The CDR3 nucleotides are TGTGCCAGCAGTGCGGACAGTCCCCCCACAGATACGCAGTATTTT. Translated, it gives CASSADSPPTDTQYF.

This chain joins TRBV7-7 and TRBJ2-1; 8 nucleotides align to TRBD1. V shed 5 bases and J 3 bases; nucleotides not matched to a gene: 6. This CDR3 is 15 amino acids long. In germline, CDR1 is SSHAT, CDR2 FNYEAQ (reference sequence). In DNA form, the CDR3 reads TGTGCCAGCAGCGGAGGGACAGGAGTCTACAATGAGCAGTTCTTC. The encoded protein is CASSGGTGVYNEQFF.

The CDR3 coding sequence is TGTGCCAGCAGCCGCCCTACCCGGGAGGGCACTGAAGCTTTCTTT. Translation gives CASSRPTREGTEAFF. V usage is TRBV6-6 and J usage is TRBJ1-1; D unclear. V lost 6 bases and J lost 4, with 18 bases in between. The CDR3 is made up of 15 amino acids. Germline V CDR1 and CDR2: MNHNY, SVGAGI (reference sequence).

V is TRBV5-6 and J is TRBJ2-5; D is perhaps TRBD1 (5 bases). Germline values: CDR1 SGHDT, CDR2 YYEEEE. This CDR3 comprises 12 residues. V was clipped by 4 bases and J by 2 bases, with 6 bases between them. CDR3 amino acids: CASSGAQETQYF. The CDR3 DNA reads as TGTGCCAGCAGCGGGGCACAAGAGACCCAGTACTTC.

The gene calls are TRBV19 and TRBJ1-1; D remains unclear. This CDR3 comprises 12 residues. V gave up 5 bases and J gave up 8 bases, with 12 bases separating them. Germline V gene sequence: CDR1 LNHDA, CDR2 SQIVND (reference sequence). CDR3 bases: TGTGCCAGTAGTCGGCTAGGTGGCGAAGCTTTCTTT. Protein: CASSRLGGEAFF.

The chain employs TRBV11-2 and TRBJ2-7, with D perhaps matching TRBD1 (5 bases). Trimming took off 0 bases at V and 6 bases at J, with 9 bases between the two ends. Germline V CDR1 and CDR2: SGHAT, FQNNGV. CDR3 length: 13 residues. The CDR3 sequence: CASSLDLGPEQYV. CDR3 in DNA: TGTGCCAGCAGCTTAGACCTGGGGCCCGAGCAGTACGTC.

The table lists this clone with a count of one. This chain connects TRBV9 to TRBJ2-3; tentative D call: TRBD1 (5 bases). The CDR3 has 14 residues. Between the trimmed V and J ends, which lost 0 bases and 5 bases, there was a span of 10 bases. Germline-derived CDR1 and CDR2 are SGDLS and YYNGEE. CDR3 region: CASSVVGARDTQYF. The CDR3 DNA is TGTGCCAGCAGCGTAGTAGGGGCACGAGATACGCAGTATTTT.

The genes are TRBV3-1 (or the pseudogene TRBV3-2) and TRBJ1-2, with a possible D match to TRBD1 (5 bases). V was pared by 0 bases and J by 5 bases, with 10 bases between. The V gene's germline CDR1 is LGHDT and CDR2 YNNKEL (reference sequence). This CDR3 comprises 14 residues. The CDR3 loop is CASSQDGARYGYTF. The CDR3 DNA reads TGTGCCAGCAGCCAAGATGGGGCACGGTATGGCTACACCTTC.

CDR3 sequence (DNA): TGTGCCAGCAATCCTGGCCGGGATTATGGCTACACCTTC. Translating gives CASNPGRDYGYTF. The chain uses TRBV28 and TRBJ1-2; D is unresolved. Trimming shortened V by 7 bases and J by 5 bases, and 14 bases separated the two germline ends. Germline lookup yields CDR1 MDHEN and CDR2 SYDVKM. The CDR3 totals 13 residues.

The rearrangement joins TRBV7-6 to TRBJ2-1; TRBD2 matches 8 bases. The ends lost 1 base at V and 3 bases at J; junction bases unmatched: 8. The CDR3 runs to 17 residues. Germline V gene lookup returns CDR1 SGHVS and CDR2 FNYEAQ. CDR3 region: CASSLGASGGLYNEQFF. In DNA, the CDR3 is TGTGCCAGCAGCTTAGGGGCGAGCGGGGGACTCTACAATGAGCAGTTCTTC.

The genes are TRBV11-2 and TRBJ2-5, with 9 bases fitting TRBD2. Trimming removed 5 bases from V and 4 bases from J; junction bases left unmatched: 8. Germline V gene lookup returns CDR1 SGHAT and CDR2 FQNNGV. The CDR3 has 15 residues. The CDR3 reads CASSLGTSFGETQYF. CDR3 nucleotide sequence: TGTGCCAGCAGCCTCGGGACTAGCTTCGGAGAGACCCAGTACTTC.

V and J are TRBV2 and TRBJ2-5, with 9 bases that match TRBD2. Germline V CDR1 and CDR2: SNHLY, FYNNEI. The CDR3 totals 14 residues. Losses at the gene ends were 9 bases for V and 5 bases for J; bases not matched to a gene: 10. The CDR3: CASRAQSGGETQYF. The DNA of the CDR3 is TGTGCCAGTAGAGCACAAAGCGGGGGGGAGACCCAGTACTTC.

This clone was recorded a few times. The chain recombines TRBV19 with TRBJ1-6; 10 bases match TRBD1. With 9 bases clipped from V and 7 bases from J, the junction kept 9 bases outside the gene matches. CDR1 is LNHDA, CDR2 SQIVND, per germline (reference sequence). The CDR3 loop spans 15 amino acids. The CDR3, as DNA: TGTGCCAGCATGACAGGGGGCGCGTCGAATTCACCCCTCCACTTT. Protein sequence: CASMTGGASNSPLHF.

This clone came up many times. J is TRBJ1-1 and V is TRBV5-1; 8 nucleotides align to TRBD1. CDR3 length: 14 residues. Germline CDR1 is SGHRS and CDR2 is YFSETQ. Trimming took 4 bases from V and 5 from J; bases not matched to a gene: 7. CDR3 sequence reads: CASSGSTGDTEAFF. CDR3 in DNA: TGCGCCAGCAGCGGGTCGACAGGGGATACTGAAGCTTTCTTT. The full variable domain, completed using reference TRBV5-1 and TRBJ1-1, is KAGVTQTPRYLIKTRGQQVTLSCSPISGHRSVSWYQQTPGQGLQFLFEYFSETQRNKGNFPGRFSGRQFSNSRSEMNVSTLELGDSALYLCASSGSTGDTEAFFGQGTRLTVV.

The rearrangement joins TRBV11-1 to TRBJ2-7, with 7 bases aligning to TRBD1. Germline V lookup: CDR1 SGHAT, CDR2 FQDESV (reference sequence). The CDR3 extends over 14 amino acids. V shed 3 bases and J 3 bases; nucleotides not matched to a gene: 5. The CDR3 spells CASSFARDSYEQYF. CDR3 bases: TGTGCCAGCAGCTTCGCCCGGGACAGCTACGAGCAGTACTTC.